This T cell receptor beta chain was recorded in a study of prognosis after radiotherapy for stage I lung cancer. At the level of the study: Every lung cancer patient of the non-small cell type was deemed medically inoperable.

Blood, around 5.9 milliliters, was collected at each of two time points. Genomic DNA was the source, and TCR beta CDR3 was amplified from it by two-round multiplex PCR. During first-round PCR, primers specific to each TRBV and TRBJ gene were used. TCRdb called the multiplex PCR reads again in MiXCR, with one record for every CDR3 protein. The repertoire holds almost 40,000 distinct CDR3 sequences, with around 22% as singletons. The table lists this clonotype with many counts. Its antigen is as yet unknown. Per the germline V gene, CDR1 is SGDLS and CDR2 is YYNGEE. The CDR3 contains 16 residues. V dropped 1 base and J dropped 1; count of bases not matched to a gene: 6. Study findings and constraints: Unique TCR clone counts were lower following stereotactic body radiation therapy (median approximately 10,000 versus 7,000).

The TCR comes from a donor of 50 years or more with non-small cell lung cancer. The sequencing here drew on PBMCs, taken before or after stereotactic body radiation therapy (not recorded which). The V gene is TRBV9, the J gene TRBJ1-1; 8 bases agree with TRBD1. CDR3 coding DNA: TGTGCCAGCAGCGTAAGGGCAGGGGGCAGGAACACTGAAGCTTTCTTT. It is translated as CASSVRAGGRNTEAFF.